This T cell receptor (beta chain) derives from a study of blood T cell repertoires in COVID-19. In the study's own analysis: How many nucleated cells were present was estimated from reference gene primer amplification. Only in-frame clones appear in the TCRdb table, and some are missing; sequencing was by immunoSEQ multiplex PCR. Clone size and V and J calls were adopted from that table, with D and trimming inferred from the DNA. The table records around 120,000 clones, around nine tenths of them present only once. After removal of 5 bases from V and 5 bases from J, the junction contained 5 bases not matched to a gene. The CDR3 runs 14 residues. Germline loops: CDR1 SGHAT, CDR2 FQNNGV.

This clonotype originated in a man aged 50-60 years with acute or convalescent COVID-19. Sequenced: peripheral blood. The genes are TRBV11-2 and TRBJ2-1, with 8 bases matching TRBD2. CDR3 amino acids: CASSRTSQNNEQFF. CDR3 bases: TGTGCCAGCAGCCGGACTAGCCAAAACAATGAGCAGTTCTTC.